Detailed here is one T cell receptor (beta chain). Single viable CD3+CD4+CD8-CD45RO+ cells were sorted as the memory CD4+ T cells. The data originate from a study of memory CD4+ T cells and cytomegalovirus serostatus. Using immunoSEQ multiplex PCR, the repertoire was profiled, and TCRdb retains in-frame clones only, with some absent. The table records 50,000 to 75,000 clones, 82% of them present only once. The CDR3 is 11 residues long. The V gene's germline CDR1 is SGHTS and CDR2 YDEGEE. The ends were cut back, 7 bases at V and 7 bases at J, with 11 bases in the middle. This rearrangement joins TRBV5-8 to TRBJ2-5, with D unclear. Sequencing was done on a sample of memory CD4+ T cells from blood. This clonotype originated in an adult in good health and CMV-seronegative. CDR3: CASDRSGTQYF. The CDR3 nucleotides read TGTGCCAGCGATCGATCCGGGACCCAGTACTTC. Looking up the rest from reference TRBV5-8 and TRBJ2-5 gives the full variable domain: EAGVTQSPTHLIKTRGQQATLRCSPISGHTSVYWYQQALGLGLQFLLWYDEGEERNRGNFPPRFSGRQFPNYSSELNVNALELEDSALYLCASDRSGTQYFGPGTRLLVL.